These 19 T cell receptor beta chains came from one sample sequenced in a study of blood T cells in healthy people across ages. A J-beta primer mix and a sample-barcoded 5' primer were used in a second PCR of roughly 6 to 11 cycles. TCRdb redid the calling of the 5' RACE reads with MiXCR, one entry per CDR3 protein. The data hold roughly 730,000 distinct CDR3 sequences, with about 61% observed a single time. Specimen: blood. The source is a middle-aged man in good health.

This clonotype appeared many times. The junction shows a germline mismatch at one end, possibly a read error. The J gene is TRBJ2-1, the V gene TRBV7-7; D not resolved. This CDR3 is 18 amino acids long. Germline CDR1 reads SSHAT; CDR2 reads FNYEAQ (reference sequence). The CDR3: CASSLDIRGYSSYNEQFF. The CDR3 DNA reads TGTGCTAGCAGCTTAGACATTCGCGGATACAGCTCCTACAATGAGCAGTTCTTC.

V and J are TRBV3-1 and TRBJ1-2; 7 bases map to TRBD1. In germline, CDR1 is LGHDT, CDR2 YNNKEL (reference sequence). Trimming at V came to 0 bases and at J to 12 bases, leaving 7 bases not matched to a gene. The CDR3 is 13 amino acids. The CDR3: CASSQDLTGKHTF. The CDR3 DNA sequence: TGTGCCAGCAGCCAAGATCTGACAGGGAAGCACACCTTC.

This clonotype was detected a few times. The chain employs TRBV7-2 and TRBJ2-1; D gene ambiguous. Germline V lookup: CDR1 SGHTA, CDR2 FQGNSA. V was trimmed by 1 base and J by 6 bases, leaving 13 bases between them. The CDR3 covers 15 residues. The CDR3, as DNA: TGTGCCAGCAGCTTAGGTCTCATTGGAGTCAATGAGCAGTTCTTC. It is translated as CASSLGLIGVNEQFF.

This clonotype appeared a few times. In nucleotides, the CDR3 is TGCGCCAGCAGCTTGTCAGGGTACGGGGCCAACGTCCTGACTTTC. This sequence encodes CASSLSGYGANVLTF. This chain connects TRBV5-1 to TRBJ2-6, with D tentatively TRBD1 (5 bases). This CDR3 is built from 15 residues. Trimming shortened V by 1 base and J by 4 bases, and 9 bases separated the two germline ends. Germline V gene data show CDR1 as SGHRS and CDR2 as YFSETQ. Looking up the rest from reference TRBV5-1 and TRBJ2-6 gives the full variable domain: KAGVTQTPRYLIKTRGQQVTLSCSPISGHRSVSWYQQTPGQGLQFLFEYFSETQRNKGNFPGRFSGRQFSNSRSEMNVSTLELGDSALYLCASSLSGYGANVLTFGAGSRLTVL.

This clonotype was picked up a small number of times. V is TRBV29-1 and J is TRBJ1-1; D ambiguous. There are 12 residues in the CDR3. V was trimmed by 4 bases and J by 2 bases, leaving 8 bases between them. Looked up from germline, CDR1 is SQVTM and CDR2 is ANQGSEA. For the CDR3, the DNA is TGCAGCGTTGGTAGGTCTAACACTGAAGCTTTCTTT. Its translation: CSVGRSNTEAFF.

The rearrangement uses TRBV5-6 and TRBJ2-7; D unresolved. The CDR3 sequence is 16 residues long. Germline V CDR1 and CDR2: SGHDT, YYEEEE. Between the trimmed V and J ends, which lost 0 bases and 0 bases, there was a span of 13 bases. The CDR3 is CASSLADFRSSYEQYF. The CDR3 DNA sequence: TGTGCCAGCAGCTTGGCCGACTTCCGGAGCTCCTACGAGCAGTACTTC.

This clonotype was counted a few times. The chain has TRBV7-2 and TRBJ1-2; D is undetermined. V gave up 0 bases and J gave up 4 bases, with 12 bases separating them. This CDR3 contains 15 residues. CDR1 is SGHTA, CDR2 FQGNSA, per germline. In nucleotides, the CDR3 is TGTGCCAGCAGCTTAGCCCAAGTTAGAAGCTATGGCTACACCTTC. This translates into CASSLAQVRSYGYTF.

This sequence joins TRBV10-2 and TRBJ2-7; possible D gene TRBD2, 6 bases. Germline loops: CDR1 WSHSY, CDR2 SAAADI. V was shortened by 6 bases and J by 3 bases, with 12 bases between the two germline ends. This CDR3 has 13 amino acids. In nucleotides, the CDR3 is TGCGCCAGCAGGGAGGGTGGGATCTACGAGCAGTACTTC. It codes for CASREGGIYEQYF.

The chain employs TRBV29-1 and TRBJ2-7; unclear D gene. This CDR3 spans 11 amino acids. Trimming removed 4 bases from V and 5 bases from J, with 9 bases in between. The germline V gene encodes CDR1 SQVTM and CDR2 ANQGSEA. The CDR3 sequence is CSVANSNEQYF. The CDR3 coding sequence is TGCAGCGTTGCCAACTCGAACGAGCAGTACTTC.

The chain combines TRBV12-3 or TRBV12-4 with TRBJ2-1; D remains ambiguous. V lost 7 bases and J 5 bases, leaving 6 bases between the germline ends. The CDR3 has 11 residues. The CDR3 protein is CASKDDNEQFF. In DNA, the CDR3 is TGTGCCAGCAAGGACGACAATGAGCAGTTCTTC.

The chain has TRBV29-1 and TRBJ2-2; TRBD2 is a possible D gene (6 bases). The CDR3 runs 11 residues. The germline gives CDR1 SQVTM, CDR2 ANQGSEA. The ends were cut back, 4 bases at V and 6 bases at J, with 6 bases in the middle. As DNA, the CDR3 is TGCAGCGTTGCGGGGGCCGGGGAGCTGTTTTTT. Protein sequence: CSVAGAGELFF.

V gene TRBV4-3 combines with J gene TRBJ1-6, with a possible D match to TRBD1 (6 bases). V lost 1 base and J lost 9, with 22 bases in between. Germline V gene lookup returns CDR1 LGHNA and CDR2 YSLEER. The CDR3 sequence is 18 residues long. The CDR3 coding sequence is TGCGCCAGCAGCCAAGGATTAAACCAGGGGTACGAGGGTTCACCCCTCCACTTT. Protein sequence: CASSQGLNQGYEGSPLHF.

The V and J genes are TRBV2 and TRBJ2-7; D is possibly TRBD2 (7 bases). The DNA end favors TRBJ2-5, so the J call may be wrong. CDR1 is SNHLY, CDR2 FYNNEI, per germline. This CDR3 region has 15 residues. Written as DNA, the CDR3 is TGTGCCAGCAGTGAAATACGGGGGGCCGATGGGACCCAGTACTTC. This translates into CASSEIRGADGTQYF.

The chain combines TRBV7-2 with TRBJ2-5; TRBD2 matches 14 bases. The CDR3 is made up of 17 amino acids. The germline gives CDR1 SGHTA, CDR2 FQGNSA. The J segment lost 11 bases and the V segment lost 0 bases, leaving 11 bases of the junction unmatched. The chain's CDR3 is CASSLATSGRAGNEQYF. The CDR3 bases are TGTGCCAGCAGCTTAGCGACTAGCGGGAGGGCGGGCAATGAGCAGTACTTC.

This clonotype was detected once. The chain carries TRBV7-3 and TRBJ2-1; 15 bases line up with TRBD2. CDR1 and CDR2 (germline): SGHTA, FQGTGA. CDR3 size: 22 residues. Losses at the gene ends were 5 bases for V and 0 bases for J; bases not matched to a gene: 17. The CDR3 here is CASSGSPGTSGRLRSSYNEQFF. Here the CDR3 DNA reads TGTGCCAGCAGCGGCTCCCCGGGGACTAGCGGGAGGCTAAGGTCCTCCTACAATGAGCAGTTCTTC.

This clonotype was found a few times. This chain connects TRBV7-9 to TRBJ1-2, with D possibly matching TRBD1 (5 bases). V dropped 3 bases and J dropped 6 bases, with 11 bases sitting between them. Looked up from germline, CDR1 is SEHNR and CDR2 is FQNEAQ (reference sequence). This CDR3 spans 13 amino acids. The CDR3 DNA sequence: TGTGCCAGCAGCTTTAGACAGACGGATGGCTACACCTTC. The encoded protein is CASSFRQTDGYTF.

The rearrangement joins TRBV7-3 to TRBJ2-5; D remains ambiguous. Trimming shortened V by 1 base and J by 7 bases, and 16 bases separated the two germline ends. From germline, CDR1 is SGHTA and CDR2 FQGTGA. CDR3 size: 15 residues. In DNA form, the CDR3 reads TGTGCCAGCAGCTTAATGGGGTCATCGGGCGGGACCCAGTACTTC. Its translation is CASSLMGSSGGTQYF.

The chain carries TRBV4-3 and TRBJ2-3; D is unresolved. This CDR3 comprises 16 residues. Germline CDR1 is LGHNA and CDR2 is YSLEER. V dropped 2 bases and J dropped 4 bases, with 16 bases sitting between them. CDR3 DNA sequence: TGCGCCAGCAGCCAAAATCTCTACCAATCGGCAGATACGCAGTATTTT. Encoded protein: CASSQNLYQSADTQYF.

The chain carries TRBV9 and TRBJ2-3; D is unclear. CDR3 length: 14 residues. V lost 6 bases and J 1 base, leaving 12 bases between the germline ends. From germline, CDR1 is SGDLS and CDR2 YYNGEE. CDR3 sequence (DNA): TGTGCCAGCACCCGATCGGCCGGCACAGATACGCAGTATTTT. It specifies CASTRSAGTDTQYF.